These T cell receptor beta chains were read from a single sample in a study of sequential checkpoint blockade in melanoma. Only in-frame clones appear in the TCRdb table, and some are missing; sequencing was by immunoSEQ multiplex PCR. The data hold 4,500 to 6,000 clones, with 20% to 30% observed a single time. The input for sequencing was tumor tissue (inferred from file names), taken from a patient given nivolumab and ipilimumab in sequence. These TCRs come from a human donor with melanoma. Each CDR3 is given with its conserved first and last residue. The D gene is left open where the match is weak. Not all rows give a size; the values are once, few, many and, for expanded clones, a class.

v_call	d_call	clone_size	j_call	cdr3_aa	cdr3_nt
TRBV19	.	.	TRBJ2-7	CASSIQGARGGEQYF	TGTGCCAGTAGTATACAGGGGGCCCGGGGGGGCGAGCAGTACTTC
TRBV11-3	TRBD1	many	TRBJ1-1	CASSLGDRDTEAFF	TGTGCCAGCAGCTTAGGGGACAGGGACACTGAAGCTTTCTTT
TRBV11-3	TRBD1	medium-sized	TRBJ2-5	CASSPRRQGFGETQYF	TGTGCCAGCAGCCCGAGAAGACAGGGGTTTGGAGAGACCCAGTACTTC
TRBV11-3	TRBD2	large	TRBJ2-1	CASSPSGTPWGEQFF	TGTGCCAGCAGCCCCAGCGGGACCCCGTGGGGTGAGCAGTTCTTC
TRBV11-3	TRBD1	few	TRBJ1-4	CASSLAGGANEKLFF	TGTGCCAGCAGCCTGGCAGGGGGTGCTAATGAAAAACTGTTTTTT
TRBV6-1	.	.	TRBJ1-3	CASSEEDYSGNTIYF	TGTGCCAGCAGTGAAGAGGATTACTCTGGAAACACCATATATTTT
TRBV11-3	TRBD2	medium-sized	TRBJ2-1	CASSLSRGGYYNEQFF	TGTGCCAGCAGCTTATCGCGGGGGGGCTACTACAATGAGCAGTTCTTC
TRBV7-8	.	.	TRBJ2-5	CASSVDSSGTQYF	TGTGCCAGCAGCGTGGACAGTTCGGGGACCCAGTACTTC
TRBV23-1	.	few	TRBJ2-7	CASSLKQLYEQYF	TGCGCCAGCAGCTTGAAACAGCTCTACGAGCAGTACTTC
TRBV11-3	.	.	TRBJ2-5	CASSVRVGPRETQYF	TGTGCCAGCAGCGTAAGGGTAGGGCCTCGGGAGACCCAGTACTTC
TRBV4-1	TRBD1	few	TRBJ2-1	CASSGNRDRAYNEQFF	TGCGCCAGCAGCGGAAATCGGGACAGGGCCTACAATGAGCAGTTCTTC
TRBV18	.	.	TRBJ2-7	CASSLGRYYEQYF	TGTGCCAGCTCACTAGGCCGGTACTACGAGCAGTACTTC
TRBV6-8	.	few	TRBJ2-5	CASSRGRGETQYF	TGTGCCAGCAGTAGAGGGAGGGGGGAGACCCAGTACTTC
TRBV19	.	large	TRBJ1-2	CASSTDVYGYTF	TGTGCCAGTAGTACGGACGTCTATGGCTACACCTTC
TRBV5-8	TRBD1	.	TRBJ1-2	CASSLGGQKIYAF	TGTGCCAGCAGCTTAGGGGGACAGAAGATTTACGCCTTC
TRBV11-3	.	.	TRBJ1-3	CASSEGSSGNTIYF	TGTGCCAGCAGCGAGGGAAGCTCTGGAAACACCATATATTTT
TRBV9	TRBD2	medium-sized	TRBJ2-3	CASSVTLTSGVKDTQYF	TGTGCCAGCAGCGTAACCTTAACTAGCGGGGTCAAAGATACGCAGTATTTT
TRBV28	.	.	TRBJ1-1	CASSSGGSSTEAFF	TGTGCCAGCAGTTCGGGGGGGTCGAGCACTGAAGCTTTCTTT
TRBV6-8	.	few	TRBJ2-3	CASSRGGNTDTQYF	TGTGCCAGCAGTCGCGGGGGCAACACAGATACGCAGTATTTT
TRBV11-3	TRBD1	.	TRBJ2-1	CASSSGQGSYNEQFF	TGTGCCAGCAGCTCCGGACAGGGCTCCTACAATGAGCAGTTCTTC
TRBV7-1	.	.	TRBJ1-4	CASSLDTTNEKLFF	TGTGCCAGCAGCTTAGACACCACTAATGAAAAACTGTTTTTT
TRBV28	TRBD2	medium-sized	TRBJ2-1	CASSLVTSGLNEQFF	TGTGCCAGCAGTTTAGTGACTAGCGGGTTGAATGAGCAGTTCTTC
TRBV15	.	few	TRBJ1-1	CATSRDQMSTEAFF	TGTGCCACCAGCAGAGATCAAATGAGCACTGAAGCTTTCTTT
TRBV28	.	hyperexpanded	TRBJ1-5	CASSSPPQGNQPQHF	TGTGCCAGCAGTTCCCCTCCTCAGGGGAATCAGCCCCAGCATTTT
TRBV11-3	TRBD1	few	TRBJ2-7	CASSPAGTGSYEQYF	TGTGCCAGCAGCCCCGCCGGGACAGGGAGCTACGAGCAGTACTTC
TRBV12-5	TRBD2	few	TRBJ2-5	CASTPTSGESAQYF	TGTGCCAGCACCCCGACTAGCGGAGAATCCGCCCAGTACTTC
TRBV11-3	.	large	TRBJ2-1	CASSLYGVLNEQFF	TGTGCCAGCAGCTTGTATGGGGTGCTCAATGAGCAGTTCTTC
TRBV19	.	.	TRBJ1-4	CASSSRGIKEKLFF	TGTGCCAGTAGTTCTCGGGGAATTAAAGAAAAACTGTTTTTT
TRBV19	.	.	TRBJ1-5	CASSIEGRGSQPQHF	TGTGCCAGTAGTATAGAGGGCAGGGGTAGTCAGCCCCAGCATTTT
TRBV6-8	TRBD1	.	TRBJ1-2	CASSYSTGDYGYTF	TGTGCCAGCAGTTACTCGACAGGGGACTATGGCTACACCTTC
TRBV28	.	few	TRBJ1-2	CASRAQGALGGYTF	TGTGCCAGCAGGGCCCAGGGAGCCTTGGGCGGCTACACCTTC
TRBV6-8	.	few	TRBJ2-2	CASSHGRETGELFF	TGTGCCAGCAGTCACGGGAGAGAAACCGGGGAGCTGTTTTTT
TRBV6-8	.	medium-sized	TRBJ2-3	CAISSGGPGTQYF	TGTGCCATCAGTTCCGGGGGCCCAGGTACGCAGTATTTT
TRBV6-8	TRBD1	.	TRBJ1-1	CASSYGQGITEAFF	TGTGCCAGCAGTTACGGACAGGGCATCACTGAAGCTTTCTTT
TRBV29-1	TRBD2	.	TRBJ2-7	CSVASGAYEQYF	TGCAGCGTTGCTAGCGGGGCCTACGAGCAGTACTTC
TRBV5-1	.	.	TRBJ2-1	CASSLFSLKNEQFF	TGCGCCAGCAGCTTGTTTAGTTTGAAAAATGAGCAGTTCTTC
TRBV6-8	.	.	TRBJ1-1	CASSDFLGMNTEAFF	TGTGCCAGCAGTGATTTCTTGGGCATGAACACTGAAGCTTTCTTT
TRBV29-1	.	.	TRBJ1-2	CSVGGDLYGYTF	TGCAGCGTTGGGGGCGATCTCTATGGCTACACCTTC
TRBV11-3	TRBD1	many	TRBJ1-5	CASSLGQGLNQPQHF	TGTGCCAGCAGCTTAGGACAGGGGTTAAATCAGCCCCAGCATTTT
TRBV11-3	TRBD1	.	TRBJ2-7	CASSSRVGQGAYEQYF	TGTGCCAGCAGCTCGCGGGTGGGACAGGGGGCTTACGAGCAGTACTTC
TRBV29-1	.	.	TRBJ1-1	CSVVRDSRPNTEAFF	TGCAGCGTTGTCCGCGACAGTAGGCCGAACACTGAAGCTTTCTTT
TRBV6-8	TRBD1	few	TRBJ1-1	CASREGQGDTEAFF	TGTGCCAGCAGAGAGGGACAGGGAGACACTGAAGCTTTCTTT
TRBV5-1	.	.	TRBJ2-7	CASRLSVDQFQSKYF	TGCGCCAGCAGACTCAGCGTGGACCAGTTCCAGTCTAAGTACTTC
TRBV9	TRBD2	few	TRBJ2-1	CARSSTRGGAGEQFF	TGTGCCCGCAGCTCGACTCGCGGGGGGGCGGGTGAGCAGTTCTTC
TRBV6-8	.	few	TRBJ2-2	CASGYGTGELFF	TGTGCCAGCGGTTATGGCACCGGGGAGCTGTTTTTT
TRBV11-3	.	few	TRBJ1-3	CASSSSQGSGNTIYF	TGTGCCAGCAGCAGCAGTCAGGGTTCTGGAAACACCATATATTTT
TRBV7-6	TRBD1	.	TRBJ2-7	CASSVDRANPFLYEQYF	TGTGCCAGCTCGGTGGACAGGGCCAACCCATTCCTCTACGAGCAGTACTTC
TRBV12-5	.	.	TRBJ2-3	CASRSEADTQYF	TGTGCCAGTAGGTCGGAGGCGGATACGCAGTATTTT